The TCR beta chain under discussion was sequenced for a study of blood T cells in healthy people across ages. Germline V CDR1 and CDR2: MGHDK, SYGVNS. The V gene end was trimmed by 2 bases and the J gene end by 0 bases; junction bases not matched to a gene: 2. The CDR3 covers 15 residues. The donors, all healthy, were Caucasians living in Russia, aged 6 to 90. A second PCR of 7 to 11 cycles used a sample-barcoded 5' primer and a J-beta primer mix. Every cDNA molecule carried a tag from a template-switch adaptor bearing 12 random nucleotides. TCRdb reanalysed the 5' RACE reads using MiXCR and keeps one entry per CDR3 protein. The sample holds about 830,000 distinct CDR3 sequences, approximately 59% seen once.

Sequencing used blood. The chain employs TRBV25-1 and TRBJ2-3; 7 bases agree with TRBD2. The clonotype originates from a man aged 30 to 39 in good health. This chain's CDR3 is CASSELADSTDTQYF. In DNA, the CDR3 is TGTGCCAGCAGTGAACTAGCGGACAGCACAGATACGCAGTATTTT.